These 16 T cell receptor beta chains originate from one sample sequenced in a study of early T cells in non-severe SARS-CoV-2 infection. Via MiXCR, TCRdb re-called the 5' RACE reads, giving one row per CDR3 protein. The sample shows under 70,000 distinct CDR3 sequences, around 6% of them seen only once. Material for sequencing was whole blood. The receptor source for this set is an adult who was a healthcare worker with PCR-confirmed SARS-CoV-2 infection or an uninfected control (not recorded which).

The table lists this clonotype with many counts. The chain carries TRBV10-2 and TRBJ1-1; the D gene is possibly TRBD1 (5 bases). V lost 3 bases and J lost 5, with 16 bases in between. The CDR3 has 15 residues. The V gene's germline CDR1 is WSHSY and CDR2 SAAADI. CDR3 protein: CASSDHHRPGTEAFF. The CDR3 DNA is TGCGCCAGCAGTGATCACCACAGGCCTGGTACTGAAGCTTTCTTT.

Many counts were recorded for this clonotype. In nucleotides, the CDR3 is TGTGCCAGCTCGGAGCGGGGGGGCGGCGGGGAGCTGTTTTTT. It yields the protein CASSERGGGGELFF. The chain uses TRBV6-5 and TRBJ2-2, with TRBD2 matching 10 bases. Germline V gene sequence: CDR1 MNHEY, CDR2 SVGAGI. The CDR3 has 14 amino acids. The ends lost 8 bases at V and 7 bases at J; junction bases unmatched: 7.

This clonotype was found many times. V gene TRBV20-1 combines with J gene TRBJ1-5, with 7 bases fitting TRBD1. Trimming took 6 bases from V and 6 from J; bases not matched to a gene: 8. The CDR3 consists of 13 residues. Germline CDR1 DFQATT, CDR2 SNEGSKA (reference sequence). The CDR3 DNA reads TGCAGTGCGTACAGGGGCCGCGGTCAGCCCCAGCATTTT. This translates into CSAYRGRGQPQHF.

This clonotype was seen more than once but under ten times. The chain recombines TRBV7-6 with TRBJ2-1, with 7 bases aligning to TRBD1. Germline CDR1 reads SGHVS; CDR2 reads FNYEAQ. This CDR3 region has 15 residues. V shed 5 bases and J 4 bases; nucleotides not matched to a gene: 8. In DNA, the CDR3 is TGTGCCAGCAGCCGAGACGGGACAGAGTACAATGAGCAGTTCTTC. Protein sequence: CASSRDGTEYNEQFF.

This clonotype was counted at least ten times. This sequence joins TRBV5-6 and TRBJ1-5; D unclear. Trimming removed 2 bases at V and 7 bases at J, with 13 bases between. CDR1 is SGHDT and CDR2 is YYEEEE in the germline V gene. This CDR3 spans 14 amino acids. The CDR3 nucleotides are TGTGCCAGCAGCTTCGGGTTTCCCACCCAGCCCCAGCATTTT. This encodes CASSFGFPTQPQHF.

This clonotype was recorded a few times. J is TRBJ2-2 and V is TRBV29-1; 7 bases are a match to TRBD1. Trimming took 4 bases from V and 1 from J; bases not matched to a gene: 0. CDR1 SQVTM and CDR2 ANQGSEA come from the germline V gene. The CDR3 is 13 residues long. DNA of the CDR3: TGCAGCGTTGGGACAGGGAACACCGGGGAGCTGTTTTTT. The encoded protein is CSVGTGNTGELFF.

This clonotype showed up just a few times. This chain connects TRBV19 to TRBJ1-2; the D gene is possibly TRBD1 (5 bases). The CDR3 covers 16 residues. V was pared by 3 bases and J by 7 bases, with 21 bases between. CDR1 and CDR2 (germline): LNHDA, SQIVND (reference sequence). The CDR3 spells CASSMGERTPVSGYTF. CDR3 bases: TGTGCCAGTAGTATGGGTGAGCGGACACCTGTATCTGGCTACACCTTC.

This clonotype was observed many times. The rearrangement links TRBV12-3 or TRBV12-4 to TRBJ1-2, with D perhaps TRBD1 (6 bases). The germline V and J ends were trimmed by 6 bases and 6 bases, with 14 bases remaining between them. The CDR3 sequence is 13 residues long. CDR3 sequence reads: CASSPTGSHGYTF. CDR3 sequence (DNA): TGTGCCAGCAGCCCTACAGGGAGTCATGGCTACACCTTC.

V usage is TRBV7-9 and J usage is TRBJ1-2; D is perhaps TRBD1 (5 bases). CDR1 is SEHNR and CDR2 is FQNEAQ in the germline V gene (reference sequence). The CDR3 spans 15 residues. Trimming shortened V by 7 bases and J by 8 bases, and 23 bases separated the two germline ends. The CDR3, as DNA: TGTGCCAGCACCCCGCCAGTCGGGGGAAATCAGGGCTACACCTTC. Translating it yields CASTPPVGGNQGYTF.

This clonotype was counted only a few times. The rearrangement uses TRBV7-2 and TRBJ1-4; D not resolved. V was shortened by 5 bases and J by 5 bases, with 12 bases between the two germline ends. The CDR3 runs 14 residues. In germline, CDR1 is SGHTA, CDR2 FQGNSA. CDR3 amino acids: CASSAELRNEKLFF. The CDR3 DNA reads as TGTGCCAGCAGCGCGGAGCTCCGGAATGAAAAACTGTTTTTT.

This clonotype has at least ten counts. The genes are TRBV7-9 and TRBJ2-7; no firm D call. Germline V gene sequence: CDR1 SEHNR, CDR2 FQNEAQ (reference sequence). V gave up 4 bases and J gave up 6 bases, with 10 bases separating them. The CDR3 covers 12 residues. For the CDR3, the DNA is TGTGCCAGCAGCTGGGGAACAGTCGAGCAGTACTTC. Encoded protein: CASSWGTVEQYF.

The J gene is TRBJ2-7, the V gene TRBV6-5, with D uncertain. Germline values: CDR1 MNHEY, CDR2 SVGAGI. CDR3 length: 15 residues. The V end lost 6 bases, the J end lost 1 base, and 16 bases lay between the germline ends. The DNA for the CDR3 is TGTGCCAGCAGCCCCTCCTCGGTGGGGTCCTACGAGCAGTACTTC. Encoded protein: CASSPSSVGSYEQYF.

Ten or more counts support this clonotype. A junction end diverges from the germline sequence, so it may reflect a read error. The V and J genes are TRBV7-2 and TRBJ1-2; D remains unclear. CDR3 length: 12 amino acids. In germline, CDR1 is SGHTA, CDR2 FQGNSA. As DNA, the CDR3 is TGTGCCAGCAGCTTAAGGGTATCCAGGATAAACTTC. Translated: CASSLRVSRINF.

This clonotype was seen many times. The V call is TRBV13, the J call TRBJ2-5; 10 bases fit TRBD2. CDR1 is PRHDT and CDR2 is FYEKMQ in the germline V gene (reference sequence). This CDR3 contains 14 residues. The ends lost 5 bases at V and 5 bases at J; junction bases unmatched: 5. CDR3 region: CASSSGGALETQYF. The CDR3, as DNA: TGTGCCAGCAGCAGCGGGGGGGCACTTGAGACCCAGTACTTC.

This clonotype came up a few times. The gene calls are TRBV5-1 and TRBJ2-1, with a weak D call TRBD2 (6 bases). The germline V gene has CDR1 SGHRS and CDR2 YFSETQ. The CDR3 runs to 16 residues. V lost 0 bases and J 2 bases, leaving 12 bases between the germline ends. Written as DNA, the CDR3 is TGCGCCAGCAGCTTGGATAGGACTAAGCCCTACAATGAGCAGTTCTTC. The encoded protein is CASSLDRTKPYNEQFF.

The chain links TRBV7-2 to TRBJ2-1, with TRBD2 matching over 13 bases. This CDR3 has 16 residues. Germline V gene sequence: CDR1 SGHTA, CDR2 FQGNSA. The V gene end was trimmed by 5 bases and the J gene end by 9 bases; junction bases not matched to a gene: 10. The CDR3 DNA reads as TGTGCCAGCAGCCGTGAGGCAGGACTAGCGGGAGTTGAGCAGTTCTTC. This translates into CASSREAGLAGVEQFF.